Below, 29 T cell receptor beta chains from the same sample are listed, as sequenced in a study of blood T cell repertoires in COVID-19. Method: immunoSEQ multiplex PCR; TCRdb's copy keeps in-frame clones and lacks some. The sample lists some 150,000 clones, 75% to 85% seen once, with over 4% in the top ten. Source material: peripheral blood. These receptors were collected from a woman between 50 and 59 years old with acute or convalescent COVID-19.

V gene TRBV5-4 combines with J gene TRBJ2-3, with 8 bases lining up with TRBD2. J gave up 5 bases and V 6 bases, and 14 bases lay outside the gene matches. Germline CDR1 is SGHNT and CDR2 is YYREEE (reference sequence). The CDR3 covers 16 residues. CDR3 sequence (DNA): TGTGCCAGCACTCCCGGGGGGGGTGTGATCCGAGATACGCAGTATTTT. Translation: CASTPGGGVIRDTQYF.

The chain recombines TRBV28 with TRBJ2-7, with 10 bases fitting TRBD2. J gave up 2 bases and V 5 bases, and 9 bases lay outside the gene matches. This CDR3 contains 16 residues. The germline V gene encodes CDR1 MDHEN and CDR2 SYDVKM. CDR3 nucleotide sequence: TGTGCCAGCAGTCGATCCGGGACTAGCGTTCCCTACGAGCAGTACTTC. Amino acids: CASSRSGTSVPYEQYF. Looking up the rest from reference TRBV28 and TRBJ2-7 gives the full variable domain: DVKVTQSSRYLVKRTGEKVFLECVQDMDHENMFWYRQDPGLGLRLIYFSYDVKMKEKGDIPEGYSVSREKKERFSLILESASTNQTSMYLCASSRSGTSVPYEQYFGPGTRLTVT.

The rearrangement uses TRBV6-5 and TRBJ1-5; no clear D. There are 15 residues in the CDR3. Between the trimmed V and J ends, which lost 8 bases and 0 bases, there was a span of 14 bases. CDR1 is MNHEY and CDR2 is SVGAGI in the germline V gene. The CDR3 sequence: CASLSFRGSNQPQHF. The DNA of the CDR3 is TGTGCCAGCTTGTCCTTCCGGGGTAGCAATCAGCCCCAGCATTTT.

This clone was found once. This rearrangement joins TRBV27 to TRBJ2-7, with TRBD1 identical over 8 bases. This CDR3 comprises 13 residues. The germline gives CDR1 MNHEY, CDR2 SMNVEV (reference sequence). With V trimmed by 4 bases and J by 4 bases, 3 bases remained unmatched. CDR3 sequence: CASSYDRGYEQYF. The CDR3 coding sequence is TGTGCCAGCAGTTACGACAGGGGATACGAGCAGTACTTC.

The rearrangement joins TRBV7-8 to TRBJ1-2; weak D call: TRBD1 (5 bases). Trimming cost V 5 bases and J 4 bases, with 11 bases left between them. The CDR3 has 13 amino acids. Germline V gene lookup returns CDR1 SGHVS and CDR2 FQNEAQ. This CDR3 reads CASSPPGLYGYTF. The CDR3 nucleotides are TGTGCCAGCAGCCCTCCAGGGCTCTATGGCTACACCTTC.

This chain uses TRBV30 with TRBJ1-1, with TRBD1 as a possible D gene (6 bases). The CDR3 is made up of 11 amino acids. Trimming shortened V by 2 bases and J by 8 bases, and 9 bases separated the two germline ends. Per germline, CDR1 GTSNPN and CDR2 SVGIG (reference sequence). The CDR3 nucleotides read TGTGCCTGGAGTTTGGGGGCCGAAGCTTTCTTT. This translates into CAWSLGAEAFF.

This chain joins TRBV19 and TRBJ2-3; 13 nucleotides align to TRBD2. Trimming took 4 bases from V and 6 from J; bases not matched to a gene: 10. The CDR3 has 17 amino acids. Germline V CDR1 and CDR2: LNHDA, SQIVND (reference sequence). The CDR3 nucleotides read TGTGCCAGTAGTACCCTCTTTACTAGCGGGGGGGCCGATACGCAGTATTTT. This encodes CASSTLFTSGGADTQYF.

The genes are TRBV6-1 and TRBJ2-7; 7 bases are shared with TRBD1. In germline, CDR1 is MNHNS, CDR2 SASEGT. J lost 3 bases, V lost 3 bases, and 2 bases had no gene match. CDR3 length: 13 residues. CDR3 region: CASSDRDSYEQYF. The CDR3 bases are TGTGCCAGCAGTGACCGGGACAGCTACGAGCAGTACTTC.

This chain joins TRBV6-2 or TRBV6-3 and TRBJ2-1; 12 nucleotides line up with TRBD2. Germline values: CDR1 MNHEY, CDR2 SVGEGT. The junction had 5 bases not matched to a gene; V was cut back by 0 bases and J by 5 bases. The CDR3 is made up of 17 amino acids. CDR3 nucleotides: TGTGCCAGCAGTTACTCATACGGACTAGCGGGACACAATGAGCAGTTCTTC. Protein sequence: CASSYSYGLAGHNEQFF.

This chain links TRBV7-3 with TRBJ2-6; 7 bases are shared with TRBD1. V gave up 5 bases and J gave up 0 bases; unmatched junction bases: 7. Looked up from germline, CDR1 is SGHTA and CDR2 is FQGTGA. CDR3 length: 17 residues. The CDR3 DNA follows: TGTGCCAGCAGCCGACAGGGTCTATTCTCTGGGGCCAACGTCCTGACTTTC. Encoded protein: CASSRQGLFSGANVLTF.

A single count supports this clone. The J gene is TRBJ1-5, the V gene TRBV5-4, with no clear D. The CDR3 sequence is 17 residues long. V was shortened by 7 bases and J by 2 bases, with 22 bases between the two germline ends. Germline CDR1 reads SGHNT; CDR2 reads YYREEE (reference sequence). Here the CDR3 DNA reads TGTGCCAGCCCCCCCCGGAGTGGAGGGCTCGGCAATCAGCCCCAGCATTTT. Protein product: CASPPRSGGLGNQPQHF.

The chain couples TRBV30 to TRBJ1-1; perhaps TRBD1 as D (5 bases). V was clipped by 4 bases and J by 10 bases, with 13 bases between them. CDR1 is GTSNPN and CDR2 is SVGIG in the germline V gene (reference sequence). The CDR3 covers 11 residues. DNA for the CDR3: TGTGCCTGGATCATCGGGGGTAGAGCTTTCTTT. This codes for CAWIIGGRAFF. The full variable domain, in which reference TRBV30 and TRBJ1-1 provide the parts outside the CDR3, is SQTIHQWPATLVQPVGSPLSLECTVEGTSNPNLYWYRQAAGRGLQLLFYSVGIGQISSEVPQNLSASRPQDRQFILSSKKLLLSDSGFYLCAWIIGGRAFFGQGTRLTVV.

This chain links TRBV19 with TRBJ1-1, with TRBD1 identical over 7 bases. The CDR3 extends over 14 amino acids. In germline, CDR1 is LNHDA, CDR2 SQIVND (reference sequence). Germline trimming cut 9 bases from V and 10 bases from J; bases unmatched to any gene: 17. This CDR3 reads CASNQNRDSAVAFF. Here the CDR3 DNA reads TGTGCCAGCAACCAAAACCGGGACAGTGCTGTAGCTTTCTTT.

The gene calls are TRBV2 and TRBJ1-2, with 8 nucleotides matching TRBD1. Germline assignment: CDR1 SNHLY and CDR2 FYNNEI. V lost 10 bases and J lost 6; bases outside the gene matches: 7. The CDR3 sequence is 12 residues long. CDR3 protein: CATRQGTHGYTF. The DNA of the CDR3 is TGTGCCACCCGACAGGGGACCCATGGCTACACCTTC.

The rearrangement links TRBV11-3 to TRBJ2-5; the match to TRBD1 covers 7 bases. The germline CDR1 and CDR2 sequences are SGHNT and YENEEA. V lost 5 bases, J lost 2 bases, and 2 bases stayed unmatched. The CDR3 contains 13 residues. The CDR3 loop is CASSKGQQETQYF. The DNA of the CDR3 is TGTGCCAGCAGCAAGGGACAGCAAGAGACCCAGTACTTC.

In its sample, this clone was seen a few times. V is TRBV3-1 (or the pseudogene TRBV3-2) and J is TRBJ2-3, with 8 positions matching TRBD1. This CDR3 spans 15 amino acids. After removal of 2 bases from V and 1 base from J, the junction contained 2 bases not matched to a gene. Germline loops: CDR1 LGHDT, CDR2 YNNKEL (reference sequence). The CDR3 here is CASSQWGQGTDTQYF. Here the CDR3 DNA reads TGTGCCAGCAGCCAATGGGGACAGGGCACAGATACGCAGTATTTT.

V gene TRBV9 combines with J gene TRBJ2-1, with 13 bases aligning to TRBD2. This CDR3 region has 19 residues. CDR1 is SGDLS, CDR2 YYNGEE, per germline. Trimming took 1 base from V and 2 from J; bases not matched to a gene: 9. The CDR3 loop is CASSVTGLAGSSTYNEQFF. DNA for the CDR3: TGTGCCAGCAGCGTAACGGGACTAGCGGGGTCATCAACCTACAATGAGCAGTTCTTC.

The chain uses TRBV7-9 and TRBJ2-1; 9 nucleotides agree with TRBD2. This CDR3 has 19 amino acids. V lost 6 bases, J lost 2 bases, and 17 bases stayed unmatched. In germline, CDR1 is SEHNR, CDR2 FQNEAQ (reference sequence). The CDR3, as DNA: TGTGCCAGCAGACCTCCGGGACTAGCCGTCGATGGGGCCTACAATGAGCAGTTCTTC. Translating it yields CASRPPGLAVDGAYNEQFF.

The rearrangement uses TRBV19 and TRBJ1-1; a weak D match, TRBD1 (5 bases). The CDR3 covers 18 residues. V was cut by 3 bases and J by 0 bases, with 20 bases left in between. The germline V gene encodes CDR1 LNHDA and CDR2 SQIVND (reference sequence). CDR3: CASSMMAGQSTMNTEAFF. For the CDR3, the DNA is TGTGCCAGTAGTATGATGGCAGGGCAATCCACGATGAACACTGAAGCTTTCTTT.

V gene TRBV4-3 combines with J gene TRBJ1-4; unclear D gene. Germline CDR1 and CDR2: LGHNA and YSLEER. The ends were cut back, 1 base at V and 5 bases at J, with 8 bases in the middle. CDR3 length: 14 residues. CDR3 sequence (DNA): TGCGCCAGCAGCCAAGTAGTACAGAATGAAAAACTGTTTTTT. The encoded protein is CASSQVVQNEKLFF.

V usage is TRBV7-6 and J usage is TRBJ2-2; possible D gene TRBD1, 6 bases. The CDR3 has 16 amino acids. Trimming took 5 bases from V and 0 from J, leaving 13 bases between them. The germline CDR1 and CDR2 sequences are SGHVS and FNYEAQ. In nucleotides, the CDR3 is TGTGCCAGCAGCGTGACAGGCGCCTCGAACACCGGGGAGCTGTTTTTT. Translating it yields CASSVTGASNTGELFF.

The chain links TRBV6-6 to TRBJ1-5, with D possibly being TRBD1 (5 bases). The CDR3 sequence is 13 residues long. Germline CDR1 MNHNY, CDR2 SVGAGI (reference sequence). Trimming shortened V by 2 bases and J by 4 bases, and 6 bases separated the two germline ends. The CDR3, as DNA: TGTGCCAGCAGTTACGACAGTAATCAGCCCCAGCATTTT. It encodes CASSYDSNQPQHF.

This chain connects TRBV7-9 to TRBJ1-2; D might be TRBD1 (5 bases). V lost 1 base, J lost 8 bases, and 14 bases lay in between. CDR1 and CDR2 (germline): SEHNR, FQNEAQ (reference sequence). The CDR3 sequence is 14 residues long. CDR3 residues: CASSLGPDRGGYTF. As DNA, the CDR3 is TGTGCCAGCAGCTTAGGCCCGGACCGGGGGGGCTACACCTTC.

The chain joins TRBV2 to TRBJ1-3; TRBD1 matches 8 bases. CDR1 and CDR2 (germline): SNHLY, FYNNEI. After removal of 9 bases from V and 2 bases from J, the junction contained 3 bases not matched to a gene. The length of the CDR3 is 13 residues. The CDR3 region has the DNA TGTGCCAGTCTACAGGGGGCTGGAAACACCATATATTTT. It yields the protein CASLQGAGNTIYF. Drawing the rest from reference TRBV2 and TRBJ1-3, the complete variable domain is EPEVTQTPSHQVTQMGQEVILRCVPISNHLYFYWYRQILGQKVEFLVSFYNNEISEKSEIFDDQFSVERPDGSNFTLKIRSTKLEDSAMYFCASLQGAGNTIYFGEGSWLTVV.

This clone was observed a few times. The J gene is TRBJ2-1, the V gene TRBV14; TRBD2 matches 11 bases. From germline, CDR1 is SGHDN and CDR2 FVKESK. V was pared by 0 bases and J by 2 bases, with 9 bases of the junction left unmatched. The CDR3 contains 19 residues. CDR3 sequence: CASSQDLAGGPYAYNEQFF. The CDR3 bases are TGTGCCAGCAGCCAAGATTTAGCGGGGGGGCCCTACGCCTACAATGAGCAGTTCTTC.

J is TRBJ1-5 and V is TRBV7-9; D remains ambiguous. The CDR3 totals 15 residues. Looked up from germline, CDR1 is SEHNR and CDR2 is FQNEAQ (reference sequence). V was trimmed by 1 base and J by 0 bases, leaving 7 bases between them. As DNA, the CDR3 is TGTGCCAGCAGCTTAGACGACTTTAGCAATCAGCCCCAGCATTTT. It is translated as CASSLDDFSNQPQHF.

The chain has TRBV28 and TRBJ1-2; possibly TRBD1 for D (6 bases). This CDR3 contains 15 residues. From germline, CDR1 is MDHEN and CDR2 SYDVKM. V was cut by 7 bases and J by 3 bases, with 18 bases left in between. CDR3 sequence: CASIGEQGPHYGYTF. The CDR3 nucleotides read TGTGCCAGCATCGGGGAACAGGGCCCCCACTATGGCTACACCTTC.

The sample holds one count of this clone. The gene calls are TRBV7-3 and TRBJ1-6; TRBD1 aligns across 9 bases. V shed 4 bases and J 7 bases; nucleotides not matched to a gene: 5. Germline-derived CDR1 and CDR2 are SGHTA and FQGTGA. This CDR3 has 15 residues. As DNA, the CDR3 is TGTGCCAGCAGCTCACAGGGGGCGAGGAATTCACCCCTCCACTTT. Residues: CASSSQGARNSPLHF.

The chain employs TRBV6-1 and TRBJ1-2; 10 bases fit TRBD1. This CDR3 has 15 amino acids. With V trimmed by 3 bases and J by 2 bases, 3 bases remained unmatched. CDR1 is MNHNS and CDR2 is SASEGT in the germline V gene. In DNA, the CDR3 is TGTGCCAGCAGTGAGTGGGGACAGGGGAACTATGGCTACACCTTC. This sequence encodes CASSEWGQGNYGYTF.